This T cell receptor (beta chain) comes out of a study of post-analysis software for immune sequencing data. Study-wide context: Both relapsing-remitting and secondary progressive multiple sclerosis featured among the disease courses, as did progressive-relapsing multiple sclerosis.

Study-level findings and limits: There were roughly five TRBV segments more frequent in patients than controls, and TRBV5-6, TRBV5-1 and TRBV20-1 were among them. Under F measure analysis, samples from one preparation batch co-clustered strongly.

Included in the TCR beta cDNA libraries were unique molecular identifiers. TCRdb independently ran MiXCR on the PCR reads; one entry per CDR3 protein. The sample shows roughly 800,000 distinct CDR3 sequences, 46% of them seen only once. Germline loops: CDR1 SGHTA, CDR2 FQGTGA. This CDR3 is 14 amino acids long. There are a few counts of this clonotype. Its antigen remains unidentified. The receptor was derived from a girl aged 5-17 years with multiple sclerosis. V usage is TRBV7-3 and J usage is TRBJ2-7; 9 bases match TRBD1. The DNA end lines up better with TRBJ2-5; the J call may be wrong. Sequencing was performed on blood. CDR3 DNA sequence: TGTGCCAGCAGCATTACAGGGGGCGGAGAGACCCAGTACTTC. Residues: CASSITGGGETQYF.